This T cell receptor beta chain was identified during a study of blood T cell repertoires in COVID-19. Profiled with immunoSEQ multiplex PCR; TCRdb holds only in-frame clones, not every one. The sample carries 140,000 or so clones, more than 65% recorded once. The CDR3 runs to 13 residues. The ends lost 6 bases at V and 6 bases at J; junction bases unmatched: 5. The germline gives CDR1 SGHRS, CDR2 YFSETQ. Sequencing used peripheral blood. The chain couples TRBV5-1 to TRBJ2-2; 7 bases agree with TRBD1. This sequence was found in a man in his 60s with active or convalescent COVID-19. The CDR3 here is CASTWTGSGELFF. The CDR3, as DNA: TGCGCCAGCACCTGGACAGGTTCCGGGGAGCTGTTTTTT.